This is a list of T cell receptor beta chains from one sample in a study of OX40 agonist ivuxolimab in advanced cancers. Produced via immunoSEQ multiplex PCR; TCRdb's table is partial and in-frame only. Of tens of thousands of clones listed, 70% to 80% were seen once; the top ten hold around a fifth. Sequencing used CD4+ or CD8+ T cells sorted from blood, obtained in a trial of the OX40 agonist ivuxolimab. The receptors were sampled from an adult with an advanced solid tumor such as melanoma, head and neck, liver or kidney cancer. Each CDR3 is given with its conserved first and last residue. D genes are given only for firm matches. Rows may omit the clone size; those that give it use once, few, many or a size class.

V gene,clone size,D gene,J gene,CDR3 DNA,CDR3 protein
TRBV4-1,NA,NA,TRBJ2-7,TGCGCCAGCAGCCACTCCGGGACTGGAGGACTGGAGCAGTACTTC,CASSHSGTGGLEQYF
TRBV28,NA,TRBD1,TRBJ1-1,TGTGCCAGCAGTAACAGGGGGCAGGTTGAAGCTTTCTTT,CASSNRGQVEAFF
TRBV11-2,NA,NA,TRBJ2-1,TGTGCCAGCAGCGACCTCGGTGGAGGTTCCTACAATGAGCAGTTCTTC,CASSDLGGGSYNEQFF
TRBV27,NA,NA,TRBJ2-1,TGTGCCAGCAGTCGATACAATGAGCAGTTCTTC,CASSRYNEQFF
TRBV28,NA,NA,TRBJ2-7,TGTGCCAGCAGTTTGATTATGACAGCCTACGAGCAGTACTTC,CASSLIMTAYEQYF
TRBV9,once,TRBD2,TRBJ2-1,TGTGCCAGCAGCGTCTCGAGCGGGGATTACAATGAGCAGTTCTTC,CASSVSSGDYNEQFF
TRBV6-1,NA,TRBD2,TRBJ2-1,TGTGCCAGCAGTGAATTGGCAGGCGGGAGGGCTGAGCAGTTCTTC,CASSELAGGRAEQFF
TRBV10-1,NA,TRBD2,TRBJ2-3,TGCGCCAGCAGTGATAATCCGGGGGGTACAGATACGCAGTATTTT,CASSDNPGGTDTQYF
TRBV29-1,NA,NA,TRBJ2-1,TGCAGCGTTGAAGGACAGAGAGGCTCCTACAATGAGCAGTTCTTC,CSVEGQRGSYNEQFF
TRBV10-3,NA,NA,TRBJ2-7,TGTGCCACCGCGGTCGGGGCTTCCTCGACCGAGCAGTACTTC,CATAVGASSTEQYF
TRBV2,NA,NA,TRBJ2-5,TGTGCCAGCAGTGTAGGCAGGGGGGGGGAGACCCAGTACTTC,CASSVGRGGETQYF
TRBV6-6,NA,NA,TRBJ1-4,TGTGCCAGCAGTTATCTGCGTATGGCTAATGAAAAACTGTTTTTT,CASSYLRMANEKLFF
TRBV10-2,NA,NA,TRBJ2-1,TGCGCCAGCAGTGAGTCGTTGGGGTACAATGAGCAGTTCTTC,CASSESLGYNEQFF
TRBV29-1,NA,NA,TRBJ2-1,TGCAGCGTTGAAGCCCCCATTACAGGGTACGGTGAGCAGTTCTTC,CSVEAPITGYGEQFF
TRBV29-1,NA,NA,TRBJ2-1,TGCAGCGGACAACACAGGGACGCATTGAGGGATGAGCAGTTCTTC,CSGQHRDALRDEQFF
TRBV9,NA,TRBD1,TRBJ2-7,TGTGCCAGCAGCGTAGGGGACAGGGCCGGCGAGCAGTACTTC,CASSVGDRAGEQYF
TRBV27,NA,TRBD2,TRBJ2-2,TGTGCCAGCAGTCCAGGACTAGCGGGAGTGTCCGGGGAGCTGTTTTTT,CASSPGLAGVSGELFF
TRBV27,NA,NA,TRBJ1-2,TGTGCCAGCAGTTTAGATGGTATGGGCTACACCTTC,CASSLDGMGYTF
TRBV7-9,NA,NA,TRBJ2-5,TGTGCCAGCAGCGCGGACAGTCTTAGGGCTCAAGAGACCCAGTACTTC,CASSADSLRAQETQYF
TRBV9,NA,NA,TRBJ1-2,TGTGCCAGCAGCGTAGGGAGGGGAATAGCTGGCTACACCTTC,CASSVGRGIAGYTF
TRBV11-1,NA,TRBD1,TRBJ2-7,TGTGCCAGCAGTCCCGGGACAGGATACGAGCAGTACTTC,CASSPGTGYEQYF
TRBV28,NA,TRBD1,TRBJ1-2,TGTGCCAGCAGTTTAGGGACAGGGGGATTTGGCTATGGCTACACCTTC,CASSLGTGGFGYGYTF
TRBV9,NA,TRBD2,TRBJ2-3,TGTGCCAGCAGCGCGCTCGGACTAGCGAAGACAGATACGCAGTATTTT,CASSALGLAKTDTQYF
TRBV11-2,NA,NA,TRBJ2-7,TGTGCCAGCAGCTACGGGACACAATACGAGCAGTACTTC,CASSYGTQYEQYF
TRBV4-1,NA,NA,TRBJ1-1,TGCGCCAGCAGCCAAGGGACGGTATCTGAAGCTTTCTTT,CASSQGTVSEAFF
TRBV28,NA,TRBD2,TRBJ2-7,TGTGCCAGCAGCTCGGGGGGGGACTACGAGCAGTACTTC,CASSSGGDYEQYF
TRBV4-2,NA,TRBD1,TRBJ2-7,TGTGCCAGCAGCCAAGAAGGGACAGGGGGAGGGCAGTACTTC,CASSQEGTGGGQYF
TRBV6-5,NA,TRBD1,TRBJ2-1,TGTGCCAGCAGTTATGGACAGGGGGCGATTGGGCAGTTCTTC,CASSYGQGAIGQFF
TRBV18,once,TRBD2,TRBJ2-7,TGTGCCAGCAGTACTAGCGGGAGCCCCTACGAGCAGTACTTC,CASSTSGSPYEQYF
TRBV5-4,NA,NA,TRBJ2-7,TGTGCCAGCAGCAACCCAGGGCTTTCCGCCTACGAGCAGTACTTC,CASSNPGLSAYEQYF
TRBV11-2,few,TRBD1,TRBJ2-2,TGTGCCAGCACCATACCGGGACAGAAATACGCGAACACCGGGGAGCTGTTTTTT,CASTIPGQKYANTGELFF
TRBV4-1,NA,TRBD1,TRBJ2-3,TGCGCCAGCAGCGCCCGGGACAGGCTAACAGATACGCAGTATTTT,CASSARDRLTDTQYF